The 23 T cell receptor beta chains listed next were all sequenced from one sample in a study of blood T cell repertoires in COVID-19. TCRdb's copy holds only in-frame clones and misses some; the assay was immunoSEQ multiplex PCR. The repertoire holds 60,000 to 90,000 clones, with 84% as singletons. The specimen was peripheral blood. These receptors were taken from a man aged 45-65 years with acute or convalescent COVID-19.

The chain is built from TRBV7-2 and TRBJ2-3; 8 bases map to TRBD1. This CDR3 is built from 15 residues. The germline V gene has CDR1 SGHTA and CDR2 FQGNSA. With 4 bases clipped from V and 4 bases from J, the junction kept 7 bases outside the gene matches. CDR3 sequence reads: CASSYSGGGADTQYF. CDR3 DNA sequence: TGTGCCAGCAGCTATTCAGGGGGCGGTGCAGATACGCAGTATTTT.

This clone was seen just once. The same CDR3 is also encoded by other DNA sequences in this sample. This chain connects TRBV3-1 (or the pseudogene TRBV3-2) to TRBJ2-1; 8 positions match TRBD2. CDR1 and CDR2 (germline): LGHDT, YNNKEL (reference sequence). J gave up 6 bases and V 3 bases, and 7 bases lay outside the gene matches. The CDR3 runs to 15 residues. The CDR3 DNA follows: TGTGCCAGCAGCCAGTTGGCGGGAGGTCGCAATGAGCAGTTCTTC. This translates into CASSQLAGGRNEQFF.

V gene TRBV19 combines with J gene TRBJ2-4; TRBD1 matches 9 bases. The CDR3 is made up of 16 amino acids. J lost 1 base, V lost 5 bases, and 6 bases had no gene match. The germline V gene encodes CDR1 LNHDA and CDR2 SQIVND (reference sequence). The CDR3, as DNA: TGTGCCAGTAGTGTACAGGGGGCGGGTGCCAAAAACATTCAGTACTTC. This gives the protein CASSVQGAGAKNIQYF.

V gene TRBV24-1 combines with J gene TRBJ1-1; 10 bases align to TRBD1. The CDR3 covers 15 residues. V lost 5 bases, J lost 5 bases, and 7 bases stayed unmatched. Germline V gives CDR1 KGHDR, CDR2 SFDVKD. The CDR3 spells CATSGQGARGTEAFF. The CDR3 DNA reads as TGTGCCACCAGTGGACAGGGGGCTAGGGGGACTGAAGCTTTCTTT.

This sequence joins TRBV7-9 and TRBJ2-3; 12 bases line up with TRBD2. The CDR3 spans 15 residues. The junction had 5 bases not matched to a gene; V was cut back by 7 bases and J by 3 bases. The germline CDR1 and CDR2 sequences are SEHNR and FQNEAQ (reference sequence). CDR3 in DNA: TGTGCCAGCAACTCCGGACTAGCGGGGACAGATACGCAGTATTTT. Its translation is CASNSGLAGTDTQYF.

The chain has TRBV7-6 and TRBJ2-7; 8 bases fit TRBD1. The V and J ends lost 0 bases and 5 bases, in that order; junction bases with no gene match: 6. Germline V lookup: CDR1 SGHVS, CDR2 FNYEAQ. The CDR3 spans 15 residues. CDR3 DNA sequence: TGTGCCAGCAGCTTAGCCGCAGGGGGCGGGAACGAGCAGTACTTC. It specifies CASSLAAGGGNEQYF.

The chain recombines TRBV6-5 with TRBJ1-1; TRBD1 is a possible D gene (6 bases). V was shortened by 0 bases and J by 4 bases, with 9 bases between the two germline ends. The CDR3 sequence is 14 residues long. Germline V gene data show CDR1 as MNHEY and CDR2 as SVGAGI. CDR3: CASSYSGHLTEAFF. CDR3 DNA sequence: TGTGCCAGCAGTTACTCGGGACATCTCACTGAAGCTTTCTTT.

The V and J genes are TRBV5-1 and TRBJ2-1, with D possibly matching TRBD2 (6 bases). Germline-derived CDR1 and CDR2 are SGHRS and YFSETQ. The CDR3 is 14 amino acids. The ends were cut back, 0 bases at V and 8 bases at J, with 12 bases in the middle. The CDR3 here is CASSLGGGVDEQFF. In DNA form, the CDR3 reads TGCGCCAGCAGCTTGGGGGGCGGGGTGGATGAGCAGTTCTTC.

The chain recombines TRBV6-6 with TRBJ2-7; 14 positions agree with TRBD2. The germline V gene encodes CDR1 MNHNY and CDR2 SVGAGI (reference sequence). CDR3 length: 17 residues. V was pared by 5 bases and J by 5 bases, with 11 bases of the junction left unmatched. The CDR3 is CASSRSGTSGSRHEQYF. For the CDR3, the DNA is TGTGCCAGCAGTCGCTCTGGGACTAGCGGGAGTCGCCACGAGCAGTACTTC.

This clone was detected a few times. The chain joins TRBV9 to TRBJ2-7, with 9 bases matching TRBD2. CDR1 and CDR2 (germline): SGDLS, YYNGEE. V lost 2 bases to trimming and J lost 6 bases; unmatched junction nucleotides: 9. This CDR3 region has 15 residues. CDR3 sequence (DNA): TGTGCCAGCAGCGTCGGGGGTCTAGCGGGATCCGAGCAGTACTTC. Translating gives CASSVGGLAGSEQYF.

The V gene is TRBV27, the J gene TRBJ2-7, with TRBD1 identical over 9 bases. The V and J ends lost 5 bases and 3 bases, in that order; junction bases with no gene match: 8. The CDR3 extends over 15 amino acids. In germline, CDR1 is MNHEY, CDR2 SMNVEV (reference sequence). In DNA, the CDR3 is TGTGCCAGCAGTCAGTCCGGGACAGGGCTCTACGAGCAGTACTTC. It encodes CASSQSGTGLYEQYF.

This chain uses TRBV7-6 with TRBJ2-7, with TRBD2 matching over 14 bases. Germline V gene lookup returns CDR1 SGHVS and CDR2 FNYEAQ. The CDR3 spans 16 residues. V was clipped by 3 bases and J by 1 base; unmatched bases: 2. The CDR3 spells CASSFGLAGGSYEQYF. DNA of the CDR3: TGTGCCAGCAGCTTCGGACTAGCGGGAGGATCCTACGAGCAGTACTTC.

The table lists this clone with a count of one. V usage is TRBV6-5 and J usage is TRBJ1-5; the match to TRBD1 covers 10 bases. V lost 10 bases, J lost 3 bases, and 6 bases stayed unmatched. Germline V CDR1 and CDR2: MNHEY, SVGAGI. The CDR3 runs to 14 residues. The CDR3 loop is CATRTGGINQPQHF. The CDR3 region has the DNA TGTGCCACCCGGACAGGGGGAATCAATCAGCCCCAGCATTTT.

This chain links TRBV11-2 with TRBJ1-1; weak D call: TRBD1 (5 bases). CDR3 size: 14 residues. CDR1 and CDR2 from the germline V gene are SGHAT and FQNNGV. The V gene lost 0 bases and the J gene lost 4 bases, with 9 bases spanning the gap. The chain's CDR3 is CASSLDGGGTEAFF. The CDR3 DNA is TGTGCCAGCAGCTTAGATGGGGGGGGCACTGAAGCTTTCTTT. Filled out from reference TRBV11-2 and TRBJ1-1, the complete variable domain reads EAGVAQSPRYKIIEKRQSVAFWCNPISGHATLYWYQQILGQGPKLLIQFQNNGVVDDSQLPKDRFSAERLKGVDSTLKIQPAKLEDSAVYLCASSLDGGGTEAFFGQGTRLTVV.

The chain has TRBV27 and TRBJ1-2, with a tentative D call TRBD1 (5 bases). Between the trimmed V and J ends, which lost 6 bases and 6 bases, there was a span of 23 bases. The CDR3 is made up of 16 amino acids. The V gene's germline CDR1 is MNHEY and CDR2 SMNVEV (reference sequence). CDR3 amino acids: CASSPNPQGILHGYTF. The CDR3, as DNA: TGTGCCAGCAGCCCTAATCCCCAGGGAATCTTACATGGCTACACCTTC.

The count of this clone is one. The V and J genes are TRBV6-2 or TRBV6-3 and TRBJ2-3; a possible D gene is TRBD1 (5 bases). Trimming left V 2 bases short and J 1 base short, with 10 bases between. Germline V CDR1 and CDR2: MNHEY, SVGEGT. This CDR3 has 15 residues. CDR3 in DNA: TGTGCCAGCAGTTACAAGGGCAGGGGCACAGATACGCAGTATTTT. Translation gives CASSYKGRGTDTQYF.

The chain couples TRBV7-9 to TRBJ1-2, with 10 bases that match TRBD1. The CDR3 covers 15 residues. Germline V gives CDR1 SEHNR, CDR2 FQNEAQ (reference sequence). V dropped 5 bases and J dropped 4; count of bases not matched to a gene: 7. The CDR3 nucleotides read TGTGCCAGCAGCCCATGGACAGGGGGGACCTATGGCTACACCTTC. It yields the protein CASSPWTGGTYGYTF.

The chain joins TRBV7-2 to TRBJ2-7, with 11 positions matching TRBD2. V shed 4 bases and J 12 bases; nucleotides not matched to a gene: 11. The CDR3 runs 14 residues. CDR1 is SGHTA, CDR2 FQGNSA, per germline. CDR3 nucleotide sequence: TGTGCCAGCAGCTCCACTACTAGCGGGGGCTTTTCGTACTTC. Translated: CASSSTTSGGFSYF.

This rearrangement joins TRBV7-2 to TRBJ2-1; TRBD2 matches 9 bases. Losses at the gene ends were 4 bases for V and 10 bases for J; bases not matched to a gene: 11. The CDR3 has 15 residues. CDR1 is SGHTA, CDR2 FQGNSA, per germline. CDR3 loop: CASSSPIRSGSEQFF. In DNA, the CDR3 is TGTGCCAGCAGCTCGCCAATCCGTAGCGGGAGCGAGCAGTTCTTC.

Only a few counts were recorded for this clone. V and J are TRBV12-3 or TRBV12-4 and TRBJ2-5, with 7 bases identical to TRBD2. V shed 5 bases and J 5 bases; nucleotides not matched to a gene: 5. The CDR3 runs to 13 residues. CDR3 in amino acids: CASSLRGGETQYF. In DNA form, the CDR3 reads TGTGCCAGCAGTCTGAGGGGAGGGGAGACCCAGTACTTC.

The chain uses TRBV20-1 and TRBJ2-2; D uncertain. CDR3 size: 13 residues. Germline CDR1 reads DFQATT; CDR2 reads SNEGSKA (reference sequence). The ends were cut back, 3 bases at V and 4 bases at J, with 9 bases in the middle. The CDR3 bases are TGCAGTGCTAGTTGGCCTGGCACCGGGGAGCTGTTTTTT. This gives the protein CSASWPGTGELFF.

V and J are TRBV18 and TRBJ1-6, with D uncertain. CDR1 is KGHSH, CDR2 LQKENI, per germline. The CDR3 is made up of 13 amino acids. V dropped 3 bases and J dropped 5 bases, with 5 bases sitting between them. The CDR3 DNA is TGTGCCAGCTCACCTAAAAATAATTCACCCCTCCACTTT. Translation gives CASSPKNNSPLHF.

The gene calls are TRBV10-1 and TRBJ1-2; D is unclear. V shed 6 bases and J shed 2 bases, with 16 bases lying between them. CDR1 and CDR2 (germline): WNHNN, SYGVQD (reference sequence). The CDR3 is 15 residues long. In DNA, the CDR3 is TGCGCCAGCAGGACATCACAATATCTAAACTATGGCTACACCTTC. It yields the protein CASRTSQYLNYGYTF.